The 8 T cell receptor beta chains presented below share a single source sample, sequenced in a study of cytomegalovirus exposure and HLA in healthy donors. The PCR ran on 60 Vbeta and 13 Jbeta primers. Sequencing used immunoSEQ multiplex PCR; TCRdb keeps in-frame clones, though not all of them. The sample carries approximately 160,000 clones, about 80% recorded once. Sequenced input: PBMCs. The receptors derive from a man aged 30-40 years in good health and CMV-seropositive.

This rearrangement joins TRBV6-6 to TRBJ2-6; D gene unclear. Germline loops: CDR1 MNHNY, CDR2 SVGAGI (reference sequence). This CDR3 comprises 16 residues. The V end was cut by 2 bases, the J end by 0 bases, with 8 bases between. Here the CDR3 DNA reads TGTGCCAGCAGTTACCCTTCTATCTCTGGGGCCAACGTCCTGACTTTC. Protein sequence: CASSYPSISGANVLTF.

The rearrangement joins TRBV2 to TRBJ2-5; TRBD1 aligns across 9 bases. The J call may be wrong; the DNA end is better matched by TRBJ2-7. This CDR3 has 14 residues. Germline V gene sequence: CDR1 SNHLY, CDR2 FYNNEI. This CDR3 reads CASRGTGIPYEQYF. The CDR3 nucleotides are TGTGCCAGCAGGGGGACAGGGATTCCCTACGAGCAGTACTTC.

The V gene is TRBV19, the J gene TRBJ1-2; 8 bases match TRBD1. Unmatched junction bases numbered 17, after V lost 5 bases and J lost 0 bases. The germline V gene has CDR1 LNHDA and CDR2 SQIVND (reference sequence). This CDR3 contains 19 residues. DNA for the CDR3: TGTGCCAGTAGTGCGGACAGGGAAAATGGCCAATTAGCTAACTATGGCTACACCTTC. Translated: CASSADRENGQLANYGYTF.

This clone showed up just a few times. J is TRBJ1-6 and V is TRBV14; tentatively, D is TRBD1 (5 bases). The germline V gene has CDR1 SGHDN and CDR2 FVKESK. This CDR3 is built from 15 residues. V was cut by 3 bases and J by 6 bases, with 12 bases left in between. In nucleotides, the CDR3 is TGTGCCAGCAGCCATCAAAGGGGAAGTAATTCACCCCTCCACTTT. Translation gives CASSHQRGSNSPLHF.

The chain carries TRBV5-1 and TRBJ1-1, with TRBD1 as a possible D gene (5 bases). Trimming took off 5 bases at V and 3 bases at J, with 14 bases between the two ends. Germline CDR1 and CDR2: SGHRS and YFSETQ. CDR3 length: 14 amino acids. The CDR3 loop reads CASSIDRGDTEAFF. The CDR3 bases are TGCGCCAGCAGTATAGACAGAGGAGACACTGAAGCTTTCTTT.

The V gene is TRBV9, the J gene TRBJ2-2; 7 bases line up with TRBD1. The CDR3 is made up of 15 amino acids. J lost 7 bases, V lost 1 base, and 7 bases had no gene match. Germline loops: CDR1 SGDLS, CDR2 YYNGEE. The CDR3 sequence: CASSVRTGFFGELFF. The CDR3 nucleotides read TGTGCCAGCAGCGTAAGGACAGGTTTTTTCGGGGAGCTGTTTTTT.

The V and J genes are TRBV7-9 and TRBJ2-7; 7 positions match TRBD2. The germline CDR1 and CDR2 sequences are SEHNR and FQNEAQ (reference sequence). V was pared by 1 base and J by 1 base, with 10 bases of the junction left unmatched. The CDR3 spans 17 residues. DNA of the CDR3: TGTGCCAGCAGCTTAGATTTATCAGGCGGGAGTTCCTACGAGCAGTACTTC. Amino acid sequence: CASSLDLSGGSSYEQYF.

This chain uses TRBV18 with TRBJ2-2; 9 bases line up with TRBD1. V shed 9 bases and J 5 bases; nucleotides not matched to a gene: 13. This CDR3 is 16 amino acids long. In germline, CDR1 is KGHSH, CDR2 LQKENI. This CDR3 is CASSSKDRGRTGELFF. CDR3 coding DNA: TGTGCCAGTTCATCTAAGGACAGGGGTCGTACCGGGGAGCTGTTTTTT.